This is a list of T cell receptor beta chains from one sample in a study of CD8 T cells in ankylosing spondylitis. One entry per CDR3 protein results from TCRdb running MiXCR on the 5' RACE reads. The sample yields 220,000 or so distinct CDR3 sequences, about 11% seen once. Sequenced input: blood, either unsorted or a sorted T cell fraction (not recorded which). The receptor set was obtained from a male donor with ankylosing spondylitis or in good health (not recorded which). CDR3s include the opening cysteine and the closing phenylalanine or tryptophan.

J,V,CDR3
TRBJ2-5,TRBV3-1,CASSHLDVDSQYF
TRBJ1-5,TRBV12-3/TRBV12-4,CASSADGTTNQPQHF
TRBJ2-5,TRBV5-6,CASSLVGRGSQETQYF
TRBJ1-2,TRBV7-9,CASRGTGDGYTF
TRBJ1-2,TRBV5-1,CASSLYQGANYGYTF
TRBJ1-2,TRBV2,CASSRGATEYNYGYTF
TRBJ2-3,TRBV9,CASTPQGFPTDTQYF
TRBJ2-7,TRBV29-1,CSVATGGPPSYEQYF
TRBJ1-4,TRBV4-2,CASSQGWSSEDEKLFF
TRBJ2-7,TRBV7-9,CASSLGQGIHEQYF
TRBJ2-3,TRBV19,CASSIQGGTRGDTQYF
TRBJ1-2,TRBV30,CAWSGTGYGYTF
TRBJ1-2,TRBV20-1,CSARWDPPEGPYGYTF
TRBJ2-1,TRBV29-1,CSVEGPNNEQFF
TRBJ2-1,TRBV14,CASSQGVRESREQFF
TRBJ2-7,TRBV6-5,CASSTDRVRYEQYF
TRBJ1-3,TRBV28,CASRLTVGGLGNTIYF
TRBJ1-2,TRBV12-3/TRBV12-4,CASRRQVGDGYTF
TRBJ1-2,TRBV7-8,CASSLGTGYNYGYTF
TRBJ1-5,TRBV7-2,CASSFVGDQPQHF
TRBJ2-1,TRBV6-1,CASKGGQTSYNEQFF
TRBJ2-3,TRBV12-5,CASGLVPGSTDTQYF
TRBJ2-1,TRBV29-1,CSVRKWDRQTNEQFF
TRBJ2-7,TRBV18,CASSPGQNSYEQYF
TRBJ2-7,TRBV19,CASSARGHNYEQYF
TRBJ2-1,TRBV30,CAWSVVGEQFF
TRBJ1-2,TRBV12-3/TRBV12-4,CASSFGRLLSGGYTF
TRBJ2-1,TRBV20-1,CSAREAGAYNEQFF
TRBJ2-3,TRBV19,CASSTSGVHTDTQYF
TRBJ2-1,TRBV19,CASSLPGAGQFF
TRBJ2-7,TRBV24-1,CATSVTDYEQYF
TRBJ1-6,TRBV5-1,CASSLSTGRSSYNSPLHF
TRBJ2-3,TRBV27,CASSASDTLGTDTQYF
TRBJ1-5,TRBV5-1,CASSLSGENQPQHF
TRBJ2-3,TRBV28,CASTTPTGVGTDTQYF
TRBJ2-1,TRBV19,CASSRWDEQFF
TRBJ1-2,TRBV6-1,CASSEGGYYGYTF
TRBJ2-1,TRBV10-3,CAGRPGVEGNEQFF
TRBJ2-5,TRBV5-1,CASSLGDSMETQYF
TRBJ2-1,TRBV5-1,CASSAARGASYNEQFF
TRBJ2-1,TRBV7-3,CASSVISGGVHNEQFF
TRBJ2-5,TRBV20-1,CSARDPRGAVETQYF
TRBJ2-1,TRBV24-1,CATSDFRLEQFF
TRBJ2-7,TRBV7-6,CASSSNYPEQYF
TRBJ1-1,TRBV5-1,CASSPALVNTEAFF
TRBJ1-3,TRBV28,CASSATGGNFGNTIYF
TRBJ2-7,TRBV5-1,CATLLTGISYEQYF
TRBJ2-3,TRBV5-1,CASSLRGLEIDTQYF
TRBJ1-1,TRBV5-1,CASSYRQGAMNTEAFF
TRBJ1-2,TRBV6-6,CASRPRGGGGYTF
TRBJ1-2,TRBV9,CASSVGQNTNYGYTF
TRBJ2-5,TRBV5-1,CASSLEGRGRETQYF
TRBJ2-7,TRBV7-2,CASRLSLAYEQYF
TRBJ2-7,TRBV9,CASTPGGNIYEQYF